The text below deals with one T cell receptor beta chain. Its cognate antigen is unknown. This sample stems from a study of cytomegalovirus exposure and HLA in healthy donors. In the PCR, 60 Vbeta and 13 Jbeta primers were used. Clones were sequenced by immunoSEQ multiplex PCR, and TCRdb holds only the in-frame ones, with some missing. The sample has nearly 110,000 clones; 77% are singletons. Study results and caveats: Presence/absence analyses treated sequencing depth as roughly uniform across donors. The sole available immune exposure information was CMV serostatus.

The sample comprised PBMCs. The TCR sequence derives from a male donor in good health and CMV-seronegative.

The CDR3 nucleotides are TGTGCCAGCAGGCACTCCGCGGACAGGGTGCGCGGCTACACCTTC. Protein product: CASRHSADRVRGYTF. The chain recombines TRBV2 with TRBJ1-2; 8 bases agree with TRBD1. The V gene's germline CDR1 is SNHLY and CDR2 FYNNEI. Trimming removed 6 bases from V and 8 bases from J; junction bases left unmatched: 14. This CDR3 has 15 amino acids.